The TCR beta chain described here comes from a study of CD8+ T cells in alopecia areata. Study in general: Treated individuals took tofacitinib by mouth, 5 to 10 mg twice daily. Tofacitinib lasted 6 to 18 months, then 6 months off drug.

General study findings and limits: Throughout tofacitinib, many expanded lesional clones continued to persist in scalp and blood. Scalp clonality decreased significantly with tofacitinib, and so did expanded CD8+ clones among the top 100.

RNA was extracted and reverse transcribed into cDNA as the sequencing template. Only in-frame clones appear in the TCRdb table, and some are missing; sequencing was by immunoSEQ multiplex PCR. The sample contains about 190,000 clones, 50% to 60% of which appear only once. V gave up 1 base and J gave up 3 bases, with 7 bases separating them. CDR1 SGHRS and CDR2 YFSETQ come from the germline V gene. This CDR3 has 13 residues. Indicated treatment: oral pan-JAK inhibitor, 5-10 mg twice daily. This clone has more than one count but fewer than ten. No antigen is known for it. The clonotype was recovered from a human donor with alopecia areata. The V call is TRBV5-1, the J call TRBJ1-1; TRBD1 is a possible D gene (5 bases). The sequencing used CD4+ T cells sorted from blood, collected at week 4, from a patient treated with tofacitinib. The CDR3, as DNA: TGCGCCAGCAGCTTGCCGGGGGACACTGAAGCTTTCTTT. This codes for CASSLPGDTEAFF. The full variable domain, its missing parts supplied by reference TRBV5-1 and TRBJ1-1, is KAGVTQTPRYLIKTRGQQVTLSCSPISGHRSVSWYQQTPGQGLQFLFEYFSETQRNKGNFPGRFSGRQFSNSRSEMNVSTLELGDSALYLCASSLPGDTEAFFGQGTRLTVV.